This T cell receptor beta chain emerged from a study of cytomegalovirus exposure and HLA in healthy donors. Across the study: An early data release held some 89 million unique TCRs from HLA-typed donors. Whole-study findings and limits: HLA-A and HLA-B allele assignments for most subjects were reportedly predicted accurately using TCR beta sequences.

With 5 bases clipped from V and 2 bases from J, the junction kept 5 bases outside the gene matches. The length of the CDR3 is 15 residues. Per germline, CDR1 SGDLS and CDR2 YYNGEE. The PCR employed 60 Vbeta primers together with 13 Jbeta primers. The repertoire was sequenced with immunoSEQ multiplex PCR; TCRdb's copy has only in-frame clones and lacks some. The sample includes nearly 110,000 clones, over 80% of them seen just once. To note about this clone: Its antigen is unidentified.

These donors, healthy bone marrow donors, were studied. Sequencing was done on a sample of PBMCs. This clonotype originated in a man in his thirties or forties in good health and CMV-seropositive. The V gene is TRBV9, the J gene TRBJ2-3, with 10 bases aligning to TRBD2. The CDR3 loop is CASRLSGGPTDTQYF. DNA for the CDR3: TGTGCCAGCAGACTTAGCGGGGGGCCCACAGATACGCAGTATTTT.